This paragraph covers one T cell receptor beta chain sequence. What it recognizes is unknown. TCRdb's copy holds only in-frame clones and misses some; the assay was immunoSEQ multiplex PCR. The top ten clones hold around a quarter of a sample with tens of thousands of clones, roughly 83% of them seen once. The source of the sample is a study of T cell responses to AZD1222 COVID-19 vaccine. Whole-study results and caveats: Donor demographics were predominantly white British with a female majority; clonal diversity may be underestimated. Spike-specific TCR breadth and depth went up after people got two AZD1222 doses.

This TCR was recovered from an adult who received the AZD1222 COVID-19 vaccine. The sample consisted of peripheral blood, taken 28 days after the second AZD1222 dose.

CDR3 sequence (DNA): TGTGCCAGCAGTTACTCCCGGCGGGAAGGGTTTGGTGAGCAGTTCTTC. It encodes CASSYSRREGFGEQFF. The chain uses TRBV6-6 and TRBJ2-1; perhaps TRBD2 as D (6 bases). Germline CDR1 and CDR2: MNHNY and SVGAGI (reference sequence). The CDR3 covers 16 residues. The V end lost 0 bases, the J end lost 9 bases, and 18 bases lay between the germline ends.